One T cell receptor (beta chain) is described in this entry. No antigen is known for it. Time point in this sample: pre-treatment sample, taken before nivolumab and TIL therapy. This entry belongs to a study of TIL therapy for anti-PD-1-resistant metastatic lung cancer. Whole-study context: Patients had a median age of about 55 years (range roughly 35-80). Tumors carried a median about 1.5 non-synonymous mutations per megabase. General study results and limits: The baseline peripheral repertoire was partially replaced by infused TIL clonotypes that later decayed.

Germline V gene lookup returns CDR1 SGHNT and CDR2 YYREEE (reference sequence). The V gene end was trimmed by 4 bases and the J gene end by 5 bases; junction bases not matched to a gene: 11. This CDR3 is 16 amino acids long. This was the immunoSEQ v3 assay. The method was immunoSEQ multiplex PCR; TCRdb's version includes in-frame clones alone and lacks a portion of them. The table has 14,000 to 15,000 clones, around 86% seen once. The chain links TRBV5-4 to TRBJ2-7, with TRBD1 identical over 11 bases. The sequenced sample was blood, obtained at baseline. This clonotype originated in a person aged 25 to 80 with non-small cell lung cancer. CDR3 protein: CASSPPGQGAWNEQYF. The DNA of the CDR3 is TGTGCCAGCAGCCCACCCGGACAGGGGGCATGGAACGAGCAGTACTTC.